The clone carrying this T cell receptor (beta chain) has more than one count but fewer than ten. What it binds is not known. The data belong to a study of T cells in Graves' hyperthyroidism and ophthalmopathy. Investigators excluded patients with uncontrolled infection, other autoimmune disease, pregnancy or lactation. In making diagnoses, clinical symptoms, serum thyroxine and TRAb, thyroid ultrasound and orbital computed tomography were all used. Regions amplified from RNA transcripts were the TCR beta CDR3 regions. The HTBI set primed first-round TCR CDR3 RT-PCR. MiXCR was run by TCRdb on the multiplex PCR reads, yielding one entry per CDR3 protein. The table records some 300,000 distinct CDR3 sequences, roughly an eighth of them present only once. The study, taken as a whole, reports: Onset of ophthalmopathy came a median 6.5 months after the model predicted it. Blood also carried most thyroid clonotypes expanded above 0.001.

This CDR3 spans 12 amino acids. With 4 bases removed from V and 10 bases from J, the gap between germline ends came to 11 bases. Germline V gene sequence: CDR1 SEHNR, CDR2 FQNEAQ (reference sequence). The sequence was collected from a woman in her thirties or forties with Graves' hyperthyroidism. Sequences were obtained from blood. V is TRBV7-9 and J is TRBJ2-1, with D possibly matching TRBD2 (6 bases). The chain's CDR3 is CASSSLAREQFF. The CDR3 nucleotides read TGTGCCAGCAGCTCACTAGCACGGGAGCAGTTCTTC.